The 3 T cell receptor beta chains below were found in one sample sequenced in a study of control samples from healthy donors and cancer patients. The table came from immunoSEQ multiplex PCR; TCRdb's copy has only in-frame clones and leaves some out. The sample records more than 95,000 clones, 85% to 90% being singletons. The sequenced sample was PBMCs. All receptors come from a woman aged 50 to 60 with colorectal cancer.

The chain has TRBV6-5 and TRBJ1-1; a possible D gene is TRBD1 (6 bases). CDR1 is MNHEY, CDR2 SVGAGI, per germline. The V end lost 0 bases, the J end lost 4 bases, and 15 bases lay between the germline ends. CDR3 size: 16 residues. CDR3 in DNA: TGTGCCAGCAGTTACTCGTCGGGACAAGTTATCACTGAAGCTTTCTTT. This encodes CASSYSSGQVITEAFF.

This chain joins TRBV3-1 (or the pseudogene TRBV3-2) and TRBJ1-2; D may be TRBD1 (6 bases). The CDR3 length is 14 residues. V dropped 1 base and J dropped 3 bases, with 9 bases sitting between them. From germline, CDR1 is LGHDT and CDR2 YNNKEL (reference sequence). Here the CDR3 DNA reads TGTGCCAGCAGCCAAGTTCGGGGGCACTATGGCTACACCTTC. This translates into CASSQVRGHYGYTF.

This clone came up a few times. This rearrangement joins TRBV29-1 to TRBJ1-2; D remains unclear. Trimming removed 5 bases at V and 0 bases at J, with 10 bases between. The CDR3 sequence is 13 residues long. Germline CDR1 and CDR2: SQVTM and ANQGSEA. The CDR3 sequence: CSVTRRPNYGYTF. As DNA, the CDR3 is TGCAGCGTTACCCGGCGTCCTAACTATGGCTACACCTTC.